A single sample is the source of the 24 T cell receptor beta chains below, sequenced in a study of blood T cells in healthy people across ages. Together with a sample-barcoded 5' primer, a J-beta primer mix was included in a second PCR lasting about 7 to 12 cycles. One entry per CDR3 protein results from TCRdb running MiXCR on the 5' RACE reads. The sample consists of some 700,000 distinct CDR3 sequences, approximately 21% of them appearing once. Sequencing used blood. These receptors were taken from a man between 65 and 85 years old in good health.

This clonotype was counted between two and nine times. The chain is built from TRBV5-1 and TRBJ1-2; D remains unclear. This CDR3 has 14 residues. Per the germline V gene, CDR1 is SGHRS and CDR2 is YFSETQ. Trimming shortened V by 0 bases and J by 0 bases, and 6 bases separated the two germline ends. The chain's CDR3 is CASSLDVPNYGYTF. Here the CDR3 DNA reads TGCGCCAGCAGCTTGGACGTCCCTAACTATGGCTACACCTTC. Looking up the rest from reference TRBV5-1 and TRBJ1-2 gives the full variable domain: KAGVTQTPRYLIKTRGQQVTLSCSPISGHRSVSWYQQTPGQGLQFLFEYFSETQRNKGNFPGRFSGRQFSNSRSEMNVSTLELGDSALYLCASSLDVPNYGYTFGSGTRLTVV.

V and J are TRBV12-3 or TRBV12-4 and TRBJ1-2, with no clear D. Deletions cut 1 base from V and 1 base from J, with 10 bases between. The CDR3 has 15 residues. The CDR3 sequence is CASSLEAELNYGYTF. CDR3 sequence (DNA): TGTGCCAGCAGTTTAGAGGCGGAACTTAACTATGGCTACACCTTC.

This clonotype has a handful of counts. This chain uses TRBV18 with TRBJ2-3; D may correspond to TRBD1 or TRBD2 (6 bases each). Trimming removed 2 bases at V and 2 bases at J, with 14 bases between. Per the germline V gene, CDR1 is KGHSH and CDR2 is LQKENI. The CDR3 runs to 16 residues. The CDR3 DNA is TGTGCCAGCTCACCAGGGTCGGGGGCAAACACAGATACGCAGTATTTT. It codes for CASSPGSGANTDTQYF.

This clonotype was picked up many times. The CDR3 spells CASSLQTGQGQPQHF. CDR3 coding DNA: TGTGCCAGCAGCCTACAGACCGGACAGGGTCAGCCCCAGCATTTT. This sequence joins TRBV7-2 and TRBJ1-5; 8 nucleotides line up with TRBD1. V shed 5 bases, J shed 6 bases, and the junction held 9 bases outside the gene matches. This CDR3 contains 15 residues. Looked up from germline, CDR1 is SGHTA and CDR2 is FQGNSA.

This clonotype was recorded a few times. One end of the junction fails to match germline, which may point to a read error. In DNA, the CDR3 is TGTGCCAGCAGTTTAGCTCGGACAGGGACTAGCGGCAGGGAGCTGTTTTTT. Protein sequence: CASSLARTGTSGRELFF. The rearrangement links TRBV7-6 to TRBJ2-2; 11 nucleotides line up with TRBD2. The germline V gene encodes CDR1 SGHVS and CDR2 FNYEAQ. There are 17 residues in the CDR3.

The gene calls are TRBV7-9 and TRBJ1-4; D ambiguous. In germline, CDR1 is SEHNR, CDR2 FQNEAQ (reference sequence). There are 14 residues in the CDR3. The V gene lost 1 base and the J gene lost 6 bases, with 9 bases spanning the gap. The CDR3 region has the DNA TGTGCCAGCAGCTTAGGAAGGGAGTATGAAAAACTGTTTTTT. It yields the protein CASSLGREYEKLFF.

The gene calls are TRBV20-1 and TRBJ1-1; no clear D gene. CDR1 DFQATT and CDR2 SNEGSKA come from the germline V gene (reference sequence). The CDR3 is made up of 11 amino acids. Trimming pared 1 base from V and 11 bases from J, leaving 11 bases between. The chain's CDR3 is CSARGPYHAFF. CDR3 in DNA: TGCAGTGCTAGAGGACCCTACCACGCTTTCTTT.

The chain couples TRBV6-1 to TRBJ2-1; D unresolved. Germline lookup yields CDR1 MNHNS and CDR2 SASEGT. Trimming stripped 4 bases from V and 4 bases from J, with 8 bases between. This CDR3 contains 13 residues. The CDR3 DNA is TGTGCCAGCAGTGTTGCACCGTACAATGAGCAGTTCTTC. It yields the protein CASSVAPYNEQFF.

DNA for the CDR3: TGTGCCAGCTCACCGGCTGGGGGCGTTTGGACAGATACGCAGTATTTT. Its translation is CASSPAGGVWTDTQYF. This rearrangement joins TRBV18 to TRBJ2-3, with D possibly TRBD1 on 6 matching bases. Germline V gene sequence: CDR1 KGHSH, CDR2 LQKENI. The CDR3 extends over 16 amino acids. With 3 bases removed from V and 3 bases from J, the gap between germline ends came to 16 bases.

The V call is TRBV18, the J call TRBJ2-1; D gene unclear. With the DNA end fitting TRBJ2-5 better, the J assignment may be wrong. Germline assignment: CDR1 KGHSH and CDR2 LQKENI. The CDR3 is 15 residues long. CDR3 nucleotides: TGTGCCAGCTCACCACCAACAGACAATCAAAAGACCCAGTACTTC. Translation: CASSPPTDNQKTQYF.

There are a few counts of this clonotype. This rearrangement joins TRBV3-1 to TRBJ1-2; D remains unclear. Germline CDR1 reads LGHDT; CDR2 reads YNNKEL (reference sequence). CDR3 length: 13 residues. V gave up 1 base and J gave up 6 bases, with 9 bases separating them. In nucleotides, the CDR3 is TGTGCCAGCAGCCAAGTCATCTGGCATGGCTACACCTTC. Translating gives CASSQVIWHGYTF.

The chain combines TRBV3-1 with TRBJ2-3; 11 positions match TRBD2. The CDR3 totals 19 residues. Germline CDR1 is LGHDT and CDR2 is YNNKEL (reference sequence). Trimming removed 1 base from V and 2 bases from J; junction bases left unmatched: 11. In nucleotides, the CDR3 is TGTGCCAGCAGCCAAGGTCCTAGCGGGGGGCTCCAACCCACAGATACGCAGTATTTT. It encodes CASSQGPSGGLQPTDTQYF.

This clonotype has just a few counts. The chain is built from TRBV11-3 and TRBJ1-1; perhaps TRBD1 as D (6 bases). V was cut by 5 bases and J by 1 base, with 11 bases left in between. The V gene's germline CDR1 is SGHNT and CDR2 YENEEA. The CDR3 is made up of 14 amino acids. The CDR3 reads CASSLRQANTEAFF. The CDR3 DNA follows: TGTGCCAGCAGCCTACGACAGGCGAACACTGAAGCTTTCTTT.

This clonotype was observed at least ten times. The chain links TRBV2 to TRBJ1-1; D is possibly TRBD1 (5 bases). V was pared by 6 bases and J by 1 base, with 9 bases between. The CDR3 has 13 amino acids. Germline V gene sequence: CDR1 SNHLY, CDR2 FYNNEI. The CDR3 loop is CASRMTENTEAFF. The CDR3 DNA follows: TGTGCCAGCAGGATGACAGAGAACACTGAAGCTTTCTTT. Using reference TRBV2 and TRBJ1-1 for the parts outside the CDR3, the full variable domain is EPEVTQTPSHQVTQMGQEVILRCVPISNHLYFYWYRQILGQKVEFLVSFYNNEISEKSEIFDDQFSVERPDGSNFTLKIRSTKLEDSAMYFCASRMTENTEAFFGQGTRLTVV.

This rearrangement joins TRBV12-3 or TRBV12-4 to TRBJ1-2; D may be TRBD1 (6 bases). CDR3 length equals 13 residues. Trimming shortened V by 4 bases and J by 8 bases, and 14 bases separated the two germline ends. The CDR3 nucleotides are TGTGCCAGCAGTTCGCCTGGGACAAGGGGCTACACCTTC. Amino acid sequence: CASSSPGTRGYTF.

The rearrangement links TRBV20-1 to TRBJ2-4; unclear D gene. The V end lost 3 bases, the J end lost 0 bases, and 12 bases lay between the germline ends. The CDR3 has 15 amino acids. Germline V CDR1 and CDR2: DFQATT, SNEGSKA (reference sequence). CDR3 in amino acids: CSASNQQLAKNIQYF. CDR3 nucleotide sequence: TGCAGTGCTAGCAATCAGCAACTAGCCAAAAACATTCAGTACTTC.

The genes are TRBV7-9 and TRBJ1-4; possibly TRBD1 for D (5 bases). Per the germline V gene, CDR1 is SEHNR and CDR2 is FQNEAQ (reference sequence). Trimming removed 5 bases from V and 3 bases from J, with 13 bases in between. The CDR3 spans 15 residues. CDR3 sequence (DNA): TGTGCCAGCAGCACACGACAGACGTCTAATGAAAAACTGTTTTTT. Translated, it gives CASSTRQTSNEKLFF.

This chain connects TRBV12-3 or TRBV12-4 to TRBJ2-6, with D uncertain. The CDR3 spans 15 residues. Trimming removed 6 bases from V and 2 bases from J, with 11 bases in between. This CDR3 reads CASRPTVTGANVLTF. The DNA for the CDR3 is TGTGCCAGCAGACCTACAGTGACTGGGGCCAACGTCCTGACTTTC.

The CDR3 loop is CASSLILAGIGNEQFF. CDR3 nucleotide sequence: TGTGCCAGCAGTTTGATACTAGCGGGAATCGGCAATGAGCAGTTCTTC. J is TRBJ2-1 and V is TRBV12-3 or TRBV12-4; 10 bases match TRBD2. The CDR3 totals 16 residues. Germline trimming cut 3 bases from V and 6 bases from J; bases unmatched to any gene: 8.

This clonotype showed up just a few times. CDR3 in amino acids: CASSLGGQIEKLFF. In nucleotides, the CDR3 is TGCGCCAGCAGCTTGGGGGGACAGATTGAAAAACTGTTTTTT. The chain has TRBV5-1 and TRBJ1-4; TRBD1 matches 7 bases. The CDR3 sequence is 14 residues long. Germline-derived CDR1 and CDR2 are SGHRS and YFSETQ. Trimming took 0 bases from V and 7 from J; bases not matched to a gene: 3.

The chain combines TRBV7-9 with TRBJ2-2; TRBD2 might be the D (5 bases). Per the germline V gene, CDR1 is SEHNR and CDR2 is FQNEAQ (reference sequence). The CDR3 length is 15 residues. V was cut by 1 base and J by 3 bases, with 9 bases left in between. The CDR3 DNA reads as TGTGCCAGCAGCTTAGGGGCGCGGGACACCGGGGAGCTGTTTTTT. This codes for CASSLGARDTGELFF.

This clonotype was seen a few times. The CDR3 loop reads CASSIDLGGANYGYTF. CDR3 bases: TGTGCCAGTAGTATAGATCTTGGGGGTGCTAACTATGGCTACACCTTC. The chain couples TRBV19 to TRBJ1-2; possible D gene TRBD1, 5 bases. Trimming cost V 0 bases and J 0 bases, with 11 bases left between them. CDR3 size: 16 residues. Germline-derived CDR1 and CDR2 are LNHDA and SQIVND (reference sequence).

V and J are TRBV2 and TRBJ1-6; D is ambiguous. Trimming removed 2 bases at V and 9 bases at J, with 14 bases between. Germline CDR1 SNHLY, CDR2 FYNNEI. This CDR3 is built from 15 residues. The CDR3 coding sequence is TGTGCCAGCAGTGAACAATGGCTCTCGGGTTCACCCCTCCACTTT. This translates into CASSEQWLSGSPLHF.

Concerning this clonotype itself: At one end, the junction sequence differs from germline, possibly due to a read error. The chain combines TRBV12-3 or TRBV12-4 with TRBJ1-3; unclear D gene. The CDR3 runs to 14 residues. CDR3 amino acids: CASSSTSSGNTMYF. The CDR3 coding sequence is TGTGCCAGCAGCTCTACAAGCTCTGGAAACACCATGTATTTT.